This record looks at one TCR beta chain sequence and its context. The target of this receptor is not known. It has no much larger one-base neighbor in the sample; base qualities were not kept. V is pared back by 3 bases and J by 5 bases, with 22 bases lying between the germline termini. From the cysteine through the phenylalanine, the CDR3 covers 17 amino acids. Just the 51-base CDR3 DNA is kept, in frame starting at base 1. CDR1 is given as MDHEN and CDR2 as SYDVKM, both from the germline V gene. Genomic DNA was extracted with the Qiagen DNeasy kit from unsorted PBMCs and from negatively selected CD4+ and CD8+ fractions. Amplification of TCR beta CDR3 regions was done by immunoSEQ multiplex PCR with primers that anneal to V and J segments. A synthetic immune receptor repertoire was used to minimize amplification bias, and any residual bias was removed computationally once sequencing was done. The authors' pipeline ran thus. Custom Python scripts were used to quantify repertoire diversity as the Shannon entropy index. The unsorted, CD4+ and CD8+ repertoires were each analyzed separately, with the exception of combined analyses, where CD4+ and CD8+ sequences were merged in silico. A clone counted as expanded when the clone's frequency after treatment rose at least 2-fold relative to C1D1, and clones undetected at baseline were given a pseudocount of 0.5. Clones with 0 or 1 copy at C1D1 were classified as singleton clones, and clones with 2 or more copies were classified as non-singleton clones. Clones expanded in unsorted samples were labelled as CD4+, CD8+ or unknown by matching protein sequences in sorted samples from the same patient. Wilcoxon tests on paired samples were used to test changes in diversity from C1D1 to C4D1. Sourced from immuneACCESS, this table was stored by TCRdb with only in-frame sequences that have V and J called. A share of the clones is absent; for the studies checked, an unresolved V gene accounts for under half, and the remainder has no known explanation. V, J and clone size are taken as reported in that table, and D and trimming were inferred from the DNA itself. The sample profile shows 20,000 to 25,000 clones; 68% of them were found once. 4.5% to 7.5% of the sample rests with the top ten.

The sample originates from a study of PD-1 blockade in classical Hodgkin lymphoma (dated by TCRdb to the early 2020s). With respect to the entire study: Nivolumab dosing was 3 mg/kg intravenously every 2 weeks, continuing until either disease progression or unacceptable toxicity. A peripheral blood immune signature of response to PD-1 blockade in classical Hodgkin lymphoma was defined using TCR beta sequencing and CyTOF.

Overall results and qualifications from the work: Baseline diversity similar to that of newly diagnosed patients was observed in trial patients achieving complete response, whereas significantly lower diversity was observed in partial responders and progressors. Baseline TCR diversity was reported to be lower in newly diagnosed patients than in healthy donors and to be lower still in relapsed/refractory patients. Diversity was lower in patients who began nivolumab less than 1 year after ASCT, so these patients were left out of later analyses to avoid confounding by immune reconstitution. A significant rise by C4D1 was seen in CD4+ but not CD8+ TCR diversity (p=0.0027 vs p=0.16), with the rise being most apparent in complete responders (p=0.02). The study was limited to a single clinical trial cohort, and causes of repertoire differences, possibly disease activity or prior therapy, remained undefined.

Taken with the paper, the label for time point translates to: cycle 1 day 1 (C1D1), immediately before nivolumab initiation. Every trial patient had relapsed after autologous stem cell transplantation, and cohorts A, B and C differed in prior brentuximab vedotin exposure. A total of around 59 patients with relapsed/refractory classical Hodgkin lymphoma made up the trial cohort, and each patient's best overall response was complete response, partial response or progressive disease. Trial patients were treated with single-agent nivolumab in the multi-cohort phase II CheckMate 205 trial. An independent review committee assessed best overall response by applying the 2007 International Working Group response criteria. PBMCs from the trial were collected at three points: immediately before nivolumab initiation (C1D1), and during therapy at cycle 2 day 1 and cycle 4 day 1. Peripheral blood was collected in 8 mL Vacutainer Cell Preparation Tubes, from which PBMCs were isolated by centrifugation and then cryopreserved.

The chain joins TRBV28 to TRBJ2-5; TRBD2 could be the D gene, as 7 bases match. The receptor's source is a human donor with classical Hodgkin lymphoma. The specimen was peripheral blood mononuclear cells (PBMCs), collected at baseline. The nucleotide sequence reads TGTGCCAGCAGTTTGGCCCTGGGGCGGGGGCCGGGGGAGACCCAGTACTTC. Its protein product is CASSLALGRGPGETQYF.